The present TCR beta chain was sequenced within a study of blood T cell repertoires in COVID-19. Study-wide background: Researchers got acute and convalescent COVID-19 samples from the United States, Italy and Spain. T cells, B-cell-depleted T cells, or PBMCs supplied cDNA or gDNA.

The repertoire was sequenced with immunoSEQ multiplex PCR; TCRdb's copy has only in-frame clones and lacks some. The sample has about 110,000 clones, around 90% seen once. The CDR3 runs 16 residues. This clone showed up just once. The chain combines TRBV21-1 with TRBJ2-7; TRBD1, the D gene given by the table, was not confirmed from the DNA. TRBV21-1 is designated a pseudogene. The material sequenced was peripheral blood. The sequence derives from a human donor in a cohort sampled during active COVID-19. This chain's CDR3 is CASSKNKSRQGEEQYF. Written as DNA, the CDR3 is TGTGCCAGCAGCAAAAATAAGTCCCGACAGGGTGAAGAGCAGTACTTC.